This T cell receptor (beta chain) was recovered during a study of cytomegalovirus exposure and HLA in healthy donors. Germline CDR1 reads SGHDT; CDR2 reads YYEEEE. The CDR3 is 12 residues long. V dropped 3 bases and J dropped 7 bases, with 10 bases sitting between them. The PCR had 60 Vbeta and 13 Jbeta primers. Generated by immunoSEQ multiplex PCR, the TCRdb table keeps only in-frame clones and is missing some. Of some 170,000 clones listed, about 80% are singletons. The sequencing input was PBMCs. This clonotype originated in a man aged 35 to 55 in good health and CMV-seropositive. The chain recombines TRBV5-6 with TRBJ1-2; D unresolved. The CDR3 region is CASSSSPGGYTF. The CDR3 DNA reads as TGTGCCAGCAGCTCGTCGCCGGGTGGCTACACCTTC.